Listed here are 30 T cell receptor beta chains from one sample, sequenced in a study of cytomegalovirus exposure and HLA in healthy donors. The PCR used 60 Vbeta and 13 Jbeta primers. Generated by immunoSEQ multiplex PCR, the TCRdb table keeps only in-frame clones and is missing some. Altogether around 140,000 clones are present, 88% being singletons, with the ten largest covering around 0.51%. Sample: PBMCs. The receptors derive from a woman in her thirties or forties in good health and CMV-seronegative.

V is TRBV6-5 and J is TRBJ2-3; TRBD1 might be the D (6 bases). Trimming took off 6 bases at V and 8 bases at J, with 18 bases between the two ends. Per germline, CDR1 MNHEY and CDR2 SVGAGI. The CDR3 is 14 residues long. This CDR3 reads CASSATNRAVTQYF. DNA of the CDR3: TGTGCCAGCAGCGCCACCAACAGGGCAGTTACGCAGTATTTT.

In this sample, this clone turned up a few times. The V and J genes are TRBV13 and TRBJ2-3; no clear D gene. V was clipped by 4 bases and J by 4 bases, with 12 bases between them. The CDR3 has 14 residues. The V gene's germline CDR1 is PRHDT and CDR2 FYEKMQ (reference sequence). The CDR3 here is CASSSAPQADTQYF. In DNA form, the CDR3 reads TGTGCCAGCAGCTCGGCCCCCCAGGCAGATACGCAGTATTTT.

The rearrangement joins TRBV4-2 to TRBJ2-3; TRBD1 matches 8 bases. This CDR3 region has 15 residues. The germline CDR1 and CDR2 sequences are LGHNA and YNFKEQ. V shed 6 bases, J shed 3 bases, and the junction held 8 bases outside the gene matches. The CDR3 DNA is TGTGCCAGCAGTCTTGACAGGGGAAGAACAGATACGCAGTATTTT. It specifies CASSLDRGRTDTQYF.

The V call is TRBV5-1, the J call TRBJ2-3; D might be TRBD1 (6 bases). CDR3 length: 16 amino acids. Germline CDR1 SGHRS, CDR2 YFSETQ. With 0 bases removed from V and 1 base from J, the gap between germline ends came to 12 bases. The CDR3 DNA is TGCGCCAGCAGCTTGGGAGGGGGAATAGGCACAGATACGCAGTATTTT. Amino acid sequence: CASSLGGGIGTDTQYF.

The chain couples TRBV9 to TRBJ2-3, with D possibly being TRBD1 (5 bases). Trimming left V 0 bases short and J 0 bases short, with 11 bases between. This CDR3 has 16 amino acids. Germline CDR1 and CDR2: SGDLS and YYNGEE. CDR3 amino acids: CASSVAQGQSTDTQYF. The DNA for the CDR3 is TGTGCCAGCAGCGTAGCTCAGGGCCAGAGCACAGATACGCAGTATTTT.

The gene calls are TRBV11-3 and TRBJ2-1, with D tentatively TRBD2 (5 bases). Germline V gives CDR1 SGHNT, CDR2 YENEEA. Trimming removed 4 bases at V and 8 bases at J, with 21 bases between. The CDR3 loop spans 16 amino acids. In DNA form, the CDR3 reads TGTGCCAGCAGCTCCGGATGGGATAGCGCAGTCCATGAGCAGTTCTTC. Amino acid sequence: CASSSGWDSAVHEQFF.

The table lists this clone with a count of one. V and J are TRBV25-1 and TRBJ2-3; perhaps TRBD2 as D (5 bases). Germline CDR1 reads MGHDK; CDR2 reads SYGVNS. The CDR3 consists of 18 residues. Trimming left V 1 base short and J 0 bases short, with 17 bases between. The CDR3 region has the DNA TGTGCCAGCAGTGAATTTTCGGGAACTAGTGCTAGCACAGATACGCAGTATTTT. It translates to CASSEFSGTSASTDTQYF. Drawing the rest from reference TRBV25-1 and TRBJ2-3, the complete variable domain is EADIYQTPRYLVIGTGKKITLECSQTMGHDKMYWYQQDPGMELHLIHYSYGVNSTEKGDLSSESTVSRIRTEHFPLTLESARPSHTSQYLCASSEFSGTSASTDTQYFGPGTRLTVL.

This clone was detected only once. The chain uses TRBV6-5 and TRBJ1-2, with D possibly being TRBD1 (5 bases). The CDR3 sequence is 13 residues long. The germline gives CDR1 MNHEY, CDR2 SVGAGI. Trimming removed 8 bases at V and 4 bases at J, with 14 bases between. The CDR3 DNA sequence: TGTGCCAGCTCGCCCGGGGGGAGCTATGGCTACACCTTC. It codes for CASSPGGSYGYTF.

The V call is TRBV7-9, the J call TRBJ1-5, with D tentatively TRBD1 (5 bases). Germline CDR1 reads SEHNR; CDR2 reads FQNEAQ (reference sequence). The CDR3 length is 14 residues. Trimming removed 5 bases from V and 1 base from J, with 9 bases in between. The CDR3: CASSAGISNQPQHF. The CDR3, as DNA: TGTGCCAGCAGCGCAGGGATCAGCAATCAGCCCCAGCATTTT. Supplemented by reference TRBV7-9 and TRBJ1-5, the full variable domain reads DTGVSQNPRHKITKRGQNVTFRCDPISEHNRLYWYRQTLGQGPEFLTYFQNEAQLEKSRLLSDRFSAERPKGSFSTLEIQRTEQGDSAMYLCASSAGISNQPQHFGDGTRLSIL.

Notes on this clone: The germline gene is not matched at one end of the junction; a read error may be the cause. This chain links TRBV7-9 with TRBJ2-3; 7 bases are shared with TRBD2. Germline-derived CDR1 and CDR2 are SEHNR and FQNEAQ (reference sequence). The CDR3 length is 19 residues. This CDR3 is CSSSLDRRQRDVFTDTQYF. CDR3 nucleotide sequence: TGTTCCAGCAGCTTGGATCGCCGCCAGCGGGATGTCTTCACAGATACGCAGTATTTT.

This sequence joins TRBV27 and TRBJ2-2; no reliable D call. Per germline, CDR1 MNHEY and CDR2 SMNVEV (reference sequence). V gave up 6 bases and J gave up 0 bases, with 5 bases separating them. The CDR3 loop spans 13 amino acids. In DNA, the CDR3 is TGTGCCAGCAGCCCCACGAACACCGGGGAGCTGTTTTTT. Translated: CASSPTNTGELFF.

The V gene is TRBV5-8, the J gene TRBJ1-4; tentatively, D is TRBD1 (6 bases). Germline values: CDR1 SGHTS, CDR2 YDEGEE. Trimming removed 2 bases from V and 8 bases from J, with 13 bases in between. The CDR3 contains 14 residues. The CDR3 reads CASSFFQGTEKLFF. CDR3 bases: TGTGCCAGCAGCTTCTTTCAGGGGACCGAAAAACTGTTTTTT.

V usage is TRBV18 and J usage is TRBJ2-1; tentative D call: TRBD2 (6 bases). The CDR3 runs 15 residues. Deletions cut 5 bases from V and 0 bases from J, with 11 bases between. Germline V CDR1 and CDR2: KGHSH, LQKENI. CDR3 in amino acids: CASSAGLSSYNEQFF. Written as DNA, the CDR3 is TGTGCCAGCTCAGCGGGGCTGAGCTCCTACAATGAGCAGTTCTTC.

This chain joins TRBV5-1 and TRBJ2-1; 8 nucleotides line up with TRBD2. This CDR3 contains 14 residues. CDR1 and CDR2 (germline): SGHRS, YFSETQ. After removal of 7 bases from V and 8 bases from J, the junction contained 11 bases not matched to a gene. CDR3 region: CASSLFSGDDEQFF. DNA for the CDR3: TGCGCCAGCTCTTTGTTTAGCGGGGACGATGAGCAGTTCTTC.

The chain carries TRBV5-1 and TRBJ2-3; 10 bases match TRBD2. Unmatched junction bases numbered 5, after V lost 0 bases and J lost 4 bases. The CDR3 covers 16 residues. Looked up from germline, CDR1 is SGHRS and CDR2 is YFSETQ. The CDR3 here is CASSLEAGLASDTQYF. CDR3 DNA: TGCGCCAGCAGCTTGGAGGCGGGACTAGCGTCAGATACGCAGTATTTT.

This clone was counted only a few times. The genes are TRBV6-1 and TRBJ2-7; 14 nucleotides line up with TRBD2. Germline V gene data show CDR1 as MNHNS and CDR2 as SASEGT. V was clipped by 6 bases and J by 9 bases; unmatched bases: 7. CDR3 length: 14 amino acids. CDR3 nucleotides: TGTGCCAGCAGACCCGGACTAGCGGGAGGCCCGCAGTACTTC. Protein sequence: CASRPGLAGGPQYF.

This clone was seen a few times. J is TRBJ1-1 and V is TRBV5-1; 7 bases map to TRBD1. V lost 4 bases and J lost 1; bases outside the gene matches: 4. The CDR3 is made up of 14 amino acids. The germline CDR1 and CDR2 sequences are SGHRS and YFSETQ. The CDR3 sequence is CASSTGDPNTEAFF. The CDR3, as DNA: TGCGCCAGCAGCACAGGGGATCCGAACACTGAAGCTTTCTTT.

For the CDR3, the DNA is TGTGCCAGCAGCGTAGTTGGAGGCGGGACCACCTACAATGAGCAGTTCTTC. Amino acids: CASSVVGGGTTYNEQFF. The rearrangement uses TRBV9 and TRBJ2-1; D may be TRBD2 (6 bases). In germline, CDR1 is SGDLS, CDR2 YYNGEE. This CDR3 has 17 amino acids. V lost 0 bases and J 2 bases, leaving 15 bases between the germline ends.

V and J are TRBV28 and TRBJ2-1, with 7 bases lining up with TRBD1. Germline-derived CDR1 and CDR2 are MDHEN and SYDVKM. The J segment lost 3 bases and the V segment lost 1 base, leaving 3 bases of the junction unmatched. This CDR3 contains 15 residues. The CDR3 DNA is TGTGCCAGCAGTTTATCGGGACAGTTCTACAATGAGCAGTTCTTC. Its protein is CASSLSGQFYNEQFF.

The chain carries TRBV23-1 and TRBJ1-1; TRBD1 agrees at 10 bases. TRBV23-1 is an ORF, with its function uncertain. The CDR3 totals 17 residues. J gave up 9 bases and V 3 bases, and 16 bases lay outside the gene matches. This chain's CDR3 is CASSQSLDRGLLAQAFF. For the CDR3, the DNA is TGCGCCAGCAGTCAGTCCCTAGACAGGGGGCTTCTAGCTCAAGCTTTCTTT.

The V call is TRBV30, the J call TRBJ1-2; TRBD1 matches 8 bases. The CDR3 covers 15 residues. V lost 3 bases and J lost 7; bases outside the gene matches: 13. Germline V gene sequence: CDR1 GTSNPN, CDR2 SVGIG (reference sequence). The DNA of the CDR3 is TGTGCCTGGAGGGGTGGAAGACAGGGGCACGGTGGCTACACCTTC. Translation: CAWRGGRQGHGGYTF.

The V and J genes are TRBV5-6 and TRBJ1-2; no definite D call. The CDR3 totals 14 residues. Germline CDR1 is SGHDT and CDR2 is YYEEEE. V was pared by 0 bases and J by 1 base, with 7 bases between. The CDR3 loop is CASSLAQDNYGYTF. DNA for the CDR3: TGTGCCAGCAGCTTGGCCCAGGATAACTATGGCTACACCTTC.

This rearrangement joins TRBV4-2 to TRBJ2-7; 9 bases align to TRBD2. In germline, CDR1 is LGHNA, CDR2 YNFKEQ. Trimming cost V 1 base and J 0 bases; bases outside gene matches: 10. CDR3 length: 18 residues. The CDR3 DNA reads TGTGCCAGCAGCCAAGGCTCCTCGACTAGCGGAAGCTCCTACGAGCAGTACTTC. As protein: CASSQGSSTSGSSYEQYF.

CDR3 sequence: CASSSGSSPTDTQYF. DNA for the CDR3: TGCGCCAGCAGCTCCGGGTCATCACCCACAGATACGCAGTATTTT. The rearrangement uses TRBV5-1 and TRBJ2-3, with D hard to call. Germline CDR1 and CDR2: SGHRS and YFSETQ. The CDR3 totals 15 residues. Trimming took 3 bases from V and 2 from J, leaving 13 bases between them.

This clone has more than one count but fewer than ten. The chain uses TRBV19 and TRBJ2-7; a weak D match, TRBD2 (6 bases). The CDR3 loop spans 15 amino acids. V dropped 8 bases and J dropped 3 bases, with 20 bases sitting between them. Germline loops: CDR1 LNHDA, CDR2 SQIVND (reference sequence). For the CDR3, the DNA is TGTGCCAGTGCCCCGGTGGGTGAGGGAGGCTACGAGCAGTACTTC. It encodes CASAPVGEGGYEQYF.

The chain recombines TRBV11-3 with TRBJ2-3; TRBD2 aligns across 14 bases. This CDR3 region has 17 residues. CDR1 and CDR2 (germline): SGHNT, YENEEA. J gave up 5 bases and V 4 bases, and 8 bases lay outside the gene matches. The CDR3 sequence is CASSSRWGTSGRDTQYF. The CDR3 DNA reads as TGTGCCAGCAGCTCTAGGTGGGGGACTAGCGGGAGAGATACGCAGTATTTT.

The V and J genes are TRBV5-1 and TRBJ2-7, with 8 bases matching TRBD2. The CDR3 spans 16 residues. Losses at the gene ends were 0 bases for V and 1 base for J; bases not matched to a gene: 6. Germline assignment: CDR1 SGHRS and CDR2 YFSETQ. CDR3: CASSLASGLPSYEQYF. In DNA, the CDR3 is TGCGCCAGCAGCTTGGCTAGCGGGCTACCTTCCTACGAGCAGTACTTC.

CDR3 DNA: TGTGCCAGCAGCTTACACCGGGACTGGAACTATGGCTACACCTTC. Encoded protein: CASSLHRDWNYGYTF. The chain couples TRBV7-9 to TRBJ1-2; maybe TRBD1 (5 bases). The CDR3 has 15 amino acids. V was pared by 2 bases and J by 2 bases, with 12 bases between. Looked up from germline, CDR1 is SEHNR and CDR2 is FQNEAQ (reference sequence). The variable domain in full, with the rest retrieved from reference TRBV7-9 and TRBJ1-2, is DTGVSQNPRHKITKRGQNVTFRCDPISEHNRLYWYRQTLGQGPEFLTYFQNEAQLEKSRLLSDRFSAERPKGSFSTLEIQRTEQGDSAMYLCASSLHRDWNYGYTFGSGTRLTVV.

The V gene is TRBV4-1, the J gene TRBJ2-7; tentative D call: TRBD1 (5 bases). The V gene lost 0 bases and the J gene lost 2 bases, with 11 bases spanning the gap. Looked up from germline, CDR1 is MGHRA and CDR2 is YSYEKL. The CDR3 loop spans 15 amino acids. The chain's CDR3 is CASSQEPGKTYEQYF. CDR3 coding DNA: TGCGCCAGCAGCCAAGAACCAGGGAAGACCTACGAGCAGTACTTC.

A note on this clone: One junction end does not reproduce the germline sequence, and a read error may be involved. This chain links TRBV7-7 with TRBJ2-5, with D unresolved. This CDR3 comprises 13 residues. CDR1 and CDR2 (germline): SSHAT, FNYEAQ (reference sequence). In nucleotides, the CDR3 is TGTGCTAGCAGCTTAGGGCGGTCGGAGACCCAGTACTTC. Protein sequence: CASSLGRSETQYF.